One and the same sample provided the 28 T cell receptor beta chains below, sequenced in a study of blood T cell repertoires in COVID-19. Repertoires were generated with immunoSEQ multiplex PCR, while TCRdb's copy carries only in-frame clones and drops some. The sample includes approximately 210,000 clones, 82% of them seen just once. Sequencing was carried out using peripheral blood. The receptor source for this set is a woman in her forties with acute or convalescent COVID-19.

This clone was seen only once. The chain uses TRBV19 and TRBJ1-5; D not certain. Trimming left V 3 bases short and J 7 bases short, with 10 bases between. Looked up from germline, CDR1 is LNHDA and CDR2 is SQIVND (reference sequence). The CDR3 loop spans 13 amino acids. CDR3 DNA: TGTGCCAGTAGTATCAATTCAGGACAGCCCCAGCATTTT. Encoded protein: CASSINSGQPQHF.

This clone has more than one count but fewer than ten. The V call is TRBV5-5, the J call TRBJ1-2; TRBD1 matches 9 bases. V lost 0 bases, J lost 7 bases, and 4 bases stayed unmatched. The germline gives CDR1 SGHKS, CDR2 YYEKEE (reference sequence). The CDR3 has 14 amino acids. The CDR3 DNA reads as TGTGCCAGCAGCTTGGCACAGGGGGCTCTTGGCTACACCTTC. Translating gives CASSLAQGALGYTF. The full variable domain, completed using reference TRBV5-5 and TRBJ1-2, is DAGVTQSPTHLIKTRGQQVTLRCSPISGHKSVSWYQQVLGQGPQFIFQYYEKEERGRGNFPDRFSARQFPNYSSELNVNALLLGDSALYLCASSLAQGALGYTFGSGTRLTVV.

Here the CDR3 DNA reads TGTGCCAGCAGTTTATTTCTAACCTACGAGCAGTACTTC. Amino acid sequence: CASSLFLTYEQYF. The chain recombines TRBV27 with TRBJ2-7; D not resolved. Trimming removed 1 base at V and 2 bases at J, with 6 bases between. Germline loops: CDR1 MNHEY, CDR2 SMNVEV (reference sequence). This CDR3 has 13 residues.

This rearrangement joins TRBV29-1 to TRBJ1-2, with a possible D match to TRBD1 (6 bases). Per germline, CDR1 SQVTM and CDR2 ANQGSEA. This CDR3 has 13 amino acids. The germline V and J ends were trimmed by 5 bases and 4 bases, with 14 bases remaining between them. The CDR3: CSVPRTETYGYTF. CDR3 nucleotide sequence: TGCAGCGTTCCTAGGACAGAAACCTATGGCTACACCTTC.

V and J are TRBV19 and TRBJ2-3, with D tentatively TRBD1 (6 bases). V gave up 4 bases and J gave up 1 base, with 9 bases separating them. The CDR3 consists of 14 residues. Germline CDR1 LNHDA, CDR2 SQIVND (reference sequence). CDR3 protein: CASSTRTGTDTQYF. The DNA for the CDR3 is TGTGCCAGTAGTACGCGGACAGGCACAGATACGCAGTATTTT.

The chain carries TRBV2 and TRBJ2-4, with 7 bases fitting TRBD1. This CDR3 spans 15 amino acids. Losses at the gene ends were 4 bases for V and 7 bases for J; bases not matched to a gene: 10. Germline values: CDR1 SNHLY, CDR2 FYNNEI. In DNA, the CDR3 is TGTGCCAGCAGTGTAACGACAGGGACGGGCAACATTCAGTACTTC. Translated, it gives CASSVTTGTGNIQYF.

In its sample, this clone was seen a few times. This chain joins TRBV3-1 (or the pseudogene TRBV3-2) and TRBJ1-2; 7 nucleotides align to TRBD1. Trimming at V came to 0 bases and at J to 4 bases, leaving 5 bases not matched to a gene. CDR3 size: 15 residues. The germline CDR1 and CDR2 sequences are LGHDT and YNNKEL (reference sequence). This CDR3 reads CASSQDYGDSYGYTF. The CDR3 DNA reads TGTGCCAGCAGCCAAGATTATGGGGACAGCTATGGCTACACCTTC.

The gene calls are TRBV5-1 and TRBJ1-2; D not certain. V shed 1 base and J shed 8 bases, with 18 bases lying between them. Germline V CDR1 and CDR2: SGHRS, YFSETQ. The CDR3 runs 15 residues. The CDR3 sequence: CASSLTPTDSGGYTF. Written as DNA, the CDR3 is TGCGCCAGCAGCTTGACCCCGACGGATTCGGGGGGCTACACCTTC.

V is TRBV14 and J is TRBJ1-2; 8 bases line up with TRBD1. Germline V lookup: CDR1 SGHDN, CDR2 FVKESK. The V gene end was trimmed by 0 bases and the J gene end by 12 bases; junction bases not matched to a gene: 15. There are 16 residues in the CDR3. The CDR3 DNA reads TGTGCCAGCAGCCAAGATTTTGAGACAGGGGCGACTCTTCACACCTTC. Its protein is CASSQDFETGATLHTF.

The rearrangement joins TRBV2 to TRBJ2-7; 8 nucleotides match TRBD1. CDR1 and CDR2 from the germline V gene are SNHLY and FYNNEI. Trimming cost V 4 bases and J 2 bases; bases outside gene matches: 4. The CDR3 runs 14 residues. CDR3 loop: CASSARTGPYEQYF. The CDR3 DNA is TGTGCCAGCAGTGCTAGGACAGGGCCCTACGAGCAGTACTTC.

The chain recombines TRBV6-4 with TRBJ1-3; D ambiguous. Germline CDR1 reads MRHNA; CDR2 reads SNTAGT. CDR3 length equals 14 residues. Trimming took 7 bases from V and 0 from J, leaving 10 bases between them. CDR3 sequence (DNA): TGTGCCAGCACTAACCCCCACTCTGGAAACACCATATATTTT. Residues: CASTNPHSGNTIYF.

The chain recombines TRBV5-1 with TRBJ2-5; tentatively, D is TRBD2 (6 bases). This CDR3 has 19 residues. Germline CDR1 SGHRS, CDR2 YFSETQ. Trimming removed 4 bases from V and 0 bases from J, with 25 bases in between. The CDR3 DNA sequence: TGCGCCAGCAGCATCCTATCGCCCCTCGGTGGGGGGAACCAAGAGACCCAGTACTTC. Encoded protein: CASSILSPLGGGNQETQYF.

This clone was counted a single time. V usage is TRBV4-1 and J usage is TRBJ1-2; the match to TRBD1 covers 7 bases. Germline V CDR1 and CDR2: MGHRA, YSYEKL. CDR3 length equals 16 residues. V dropped 3 bases and J dropped 5; count of bases not matched to a gene: 12. The CDR3 DNA follows: TGCGCCAGCAGCCAGGATAGGGGGCGGCGTACGTATGGCTACACCTTC. The encoded protein is CASSQDRGRRTYGYTF.

The rearrangement joins TRBV30 to TRBJ1-1; 7 bases fit TRBD1. The junction had 6 bases not matched to a gene; V was cut back by 7 bases and J by 4 bases. Germline loops: CDR1 GTSNPN, CDR2 SVGIG (reference sequence). CDR3 length equals 12 residues. CDR3 region: CAYRGVPTEAFF. CDR3 in DNA: TGTGCCTACAGGGGAGTACCCACTGAAGCTTTCTTT.

Here the CDR3 reads CASSDGGSGANVLTF. CDR3 in DNA: TGTGCCAGCAGTGATGGCGGCTCTGGGGCCAACGTCCTGACTTTC. The chain employs TRBV6-4 and TRBJ2-6, with D hard to call. CDR1 and CDR2 from the germline V gene are MRHNA and SNTAGT. Trimming took off 3 bases at V and 0 bases at J, with 6 bases between the two ends. The CDR3 contains 15 residues.

V is TRBV12-3 or TRBV12-4 and J is TRBJ2-3; TRBD1 agrees at 7 bases. The CDR3 contains 13 residues. V lost 6 bases, J lost 3 bases, and 3 bases stayed unmatched. The DNA of the CDR3 is TGTGCCAGCAGACAGGGGTGGACAGATACGCAGTATTTT. It is translated as CASRQGWTDTQYF.

The J gene is TRBJ2-1, the V gene TRBV7-8, with 7 nucleotides matching TRBD2. V shed 1 base and J 0 bases; nucleotides not matched to a gene: 3. In germline, CDR1 is SGHVS, CDR2 FQNEAQ. The CDR3 covers 16 residues. The CDR3 sequence: CASSLGGGYSYNEQFF. The DNA of the CDR3 is TGTGCCAGCAGCTTAGGGGGGGGTTACTCCTACAATGAGCAGTTCTTC.

This clone has just one count. The chain combines TRBV11-3 with TRBJ2-3; 9 bases are a match to TRBD2. The CDR3 runs to 16 residues. Trimming removed 4 bases from V and 5 bases from J; junction bases left unmatched: 10. Per germline, CDR1 SGHNT and CDR2 YENEEA. For the CDR3, the DNA is TGTGCCAGCAGCTACTCGGCTAGCGGGATTGGAGATACGCAGTATTTT. Amino acids: CASSYSASGIGDTQYF.

This rearrangement joins TRBV6-5 to TRBJ1-5; D is uncertain. Germline loops: CDR1 MNHEY, CDR2 SVGAGI. V was trimmed by 0 bases and J by 6 bases, leaving 6 bases between them. CDR3 length: 13 amino acids. The CDR3 region is CASSYSIGQPQHF. The CDR3 nucleotides are TGTGCCAGCAGTTACTCGATCGGTCAGCCCCAGCATTTT.

The chain uses TRBV4-3 and TRBJ2-3; TRBD2 aligns across 9 bases. The CDR3 is made up of 15 amino acids. V shed 2 bases, J shed 4 bases, and the junction held 4 bases outside the gene matches. Per germline, CDR1 LGHNA and CDR2 YSLEER. CDR3 coding DNA: TGCGCCAGCAGCCAATTAGCGGGAGAGGCAGATACGCAGTATTTT. It encodes CASSQLAGEADTQYF.

The rearrangement joins TRBV12-5 to TRBJ2-7, with D perhaps matching TRBD2 (6 bases). There are 12 residues in the CDR3. Between the trimmed V and J ends, which lost 2 bases and 7 bases, there was a span of 9 bases. The germline CDR1 and CDR2 sequences are LGHNT and FRNRAP. The CDR3 sequence: CASGLKGGEQYF. DNA for the CDR3: TGTGCTAGTGGTTTGAAGGGAGGTGAGCAGTACTTC.

This clone was picked up one time. The chain couples TRBV1 to TRBJ2-3; TRBD2, as called in the table, went unchecked against the DNA. TRBV1 represents a pseudogene. CDR3 length equals 18 residues. CDR3 nucleotides: TGCACCAGCAGCTTCGGGACTAGCGGGGAGGCTAGCACAGATACGCAGTATTTT. As protein: CTSSFGTSGEASTDTQYF.

The sample holds a few counts of this clone. At the DNA level, this CDR3 is encoded by other sequences in the same sample as well. V and J are TRBV5-1 and TRBJ2-6, with a tentative D call TRBD1 (6 bases). The CDR3 sequence is 16 residues long. Germline CDR1 is SGHRS and CDR2 is YFSETQ. Trimming left V 2 bases short and J 0 bases short, with 9 bases between. The CDR3 sequence is CASSFPRGSGANVLTF. Here the CDR3 DNA reads TGCGCCAGCAGCTTCCCCAGGGGCTCTGGGGCCAACGTCCTGACTTTC.

The chain employs TRBV7-2 and TRBJ2-3, with TRBD1 matching 7 bases. Germline loops: CDR1 SGHTA, CDR2 FQGNSA. The CDR3 covers 13 residues. The V segment lost 5 bases and the J segment 4 bases; nucleotides outside the gene matches: 3. The DNA for the CDR3 is TGTGCCAGCAGCCCAGGGGGACCAGATACGCAGTATTTT. Protein sequence: CASSPGGPDTQYF.

The table lists this clone with a few counts. The chain uses TRBV20-1 and TRBJ2-7; D uncertain. The germline V gene encodes CDR1 DFQATT and CDR2 SNEGSKA (reference sequence). V lost 3 bases to trimming and J lost 3 bases, with 12 bases between them. The length of the CDR3 is 13 residues. CDR3 protein: CSASFDSNYEQYF. The CDR3 nucleotides read TGCAGTGCTAGTTTCGACTCCAACTACGAGCAGTACTTC.

The CDR3 spells CASSEAEGAGGYTF. The CDR3 bases are TGTGCCAGCAGTGAGGCCGAGGGGGCGGGCGGCTACACCTTC. V usage is TRBV2 and J usage is TRBJ1-2, with 7 bases identical to TRBD1. The CDR3 spans 14 residues. Germline V gene lookup returns CDR1 SNHLY and CDR2 FYNNEI. The trim removed 3 bases at V and 8 bases at J, leaving 9 bases unmatched.

The chain is built from TRBV19 and TRBJ1-6; 7 nucleotides line up with TRBD1. This CDR3 has 15 residues. The germline V gene encodes CDR1 LNHDA and CDR2 SQIVND (reference sequence). After removal of 5 bases from V and 4 bases from J, the junction contained 5 bases not matched to a gene. The DNA for the CDR3 is TGTGCCAGTAGTGGCCGGGACAGTTATAATTCACCCCTCCACTTT. Protein: CASSGRDSYNSPLHF.

The V call is TRBV7-2, the J call TRBJ2-7; 7 nucleotides agree with TRBD2. The germline V gene encodes CDR1 SGHTA and CDR2 FQGNSA. The length of the CDR3 is 14 residues. V gave up 1 base and J gave up 8 bases; unmatched junction bases: 8. The CDR3 DNA follows: TGTGCCAGCAGCTTAGGTAGCGGGCTCTCTCAGCAGTACTTC. The encoded protein is CASSLGSGLSQQYF. Using reference TRBV7-2 and TRBJ2-7 for the parts outside the CDR3, the full variable domain is GAGVSQSPSNKVTEKGKDVELRCDPISGHTALYWYRQSLGQGLEFLIYFQGNSAPDKSGLPSDRFSAERTGGSVSTLTIQRTQQEDSAVYLCASSLGSGLSQQYFGPGTRLTVT.